These 16 T cell receptor beta chains came from one sample sequenced in a study of blood T cell repertoires in COVID-19. TCRdb's table, derived via immunoSEQ multiplex PCR, lists solely in-frame clones and lacks some. The sample gives fewer than 85,000 clones, around 82% of which show up once; over 15% is in the top ten. Sequencing was done on a sample of peripheral blood. These receptors all stem from a woman aged 55-70 years with acute or convalescent COVID-19.

The chain carries TRBV14 and TRBJ1-2; no reliable D call. Germline values: CDR1 SGHDN, CDR2 FVKESK. The length of the CDR3 is 13 residues. V was pared by 5 bases and J by 8 bases, with 15 bases between. CDR3 in amino acids: CASSEGIPYGYTF. The CDR3 nucleotides read TGTGCCAGCAGCGAGGGTATCCCCTACGGCTACACCTTC.

The V gene is TRBV7-2, the J gene TRBJ1-2; 12 positions match TRBD1. After removal of 7 bases from V and 6 bases from J, the junction contained 9 bases not matched to a gene. The germline gives CDR1 SGHTA, CDR2 FQGNSA. The CDR3 totals 15 residues. The CDR3 DNA sequence: TGTGCCAGCACCTCAAGGGGACAGGGGGCGCATGGCTACACCTTC. Its translation: CASTSRGQGAHGYTF.

The sample holds a few counts of this clone. The genes are TRBV7-2 and TRBJ1-3; weak D call: TRBD1 (5 bases). CDR1 and CDR2 (germline): SGHTA, FQGNSA. The CDR3 consists of 15 residues. V lost 1 base and J 0 bases, leaving 7 bases between the germline ends. The CDR3 loop is CASSLVGVSGNTIYF. The CDR3 DNA reads as TGTGCCAGCAGCTTAGTAGGGGTCTCTGGAAACACCATATATTTT.

CDR3 sequence: CASSQDPAIVKQYF. CDR3 DNA: TGTGCCAGCAGCCAAGATCCCGCTATTGTTAAGCAGTATTTT. This rearrangement joins TRBV3-1 (or the pseudogene TRBV3-2) to TRBJ2-3; D is ambiguous. CDR3 length: 14 amino acids. Trimming left V 0 bases short and J 11 bases short, with 15 bases between. Germline V gives CDR1 LGHDT, CDR2 YNNKEL (reference sequence).

This chain links TRBV5-1 with TRBJ1-2; D is undetermined. Germline V gene sequence: CDR1 SGHRS, CDR2 YFSETQ. This CDR3 is 15 amino acids long. V gave up 4 bases and J gave up 4 bases, with 17 bases separating them. The CDR3 sequence is CASSQTLRSGYGYTF. CDR3 nucleotides: TGCGCCAGCAGCCAAACTCTGAGATCAGGCTATGGCTACACCTTC.

This chain joins TRBV7-8 and TRBJ1-1; D not resolved. Germline V gene sequence: CDR1 SGHVS, CDR2 FQNEAQ. The CDR3 loop spans 15 amino acids. V lost 5 bases and J 5 bases, leaving 18 bases between the germline ends. The CDR3 loop is CASSPRTDFRTEAFF. The CDR3 coding sequence is TGTGCCAGCAGCCCCCGAACAGATTTTAGGACTGAAGCTTTCTTT.

The chain is built from TRBV18 and TRBJ1-1; possibly TRBD1 for D (6 bases). Germline V gene data show CDR1 as KGHSH and CDR2 as LQKENI. The germline V and J ends were trimmed by 6 bases and 2 bases, with 16 bases remaining between them. This CDR3 spans 15 amino acids. The CDR3: CASSQQTGSNTEAFF. In DNA form, the CDR3 reads TGTGCCAGCTCCCAGCAAACAGGGAGTAACACTGAAGCTTTCTTT.

The CDR3 DNA is TGTGCCACGGCTCCGGACAGGGGAACCTATAGCAATCAGCCCCAGCATTTT. Residues: CATAPDRGTYSNQPQHF. V usage is TRBV19 and J usage is TRBJ1-5; 9 bases agree with TRBD1. CDR1 and CDR2 (germline): LNHDA, SQIVND (reference sequence). With 10 bases clipped from V and 0 bases from J, the junction kept 13 bases outside the gene matches. The CDR3 has 17 amino acids.

The chain links TRBV24-1 to TRBJ1-2; 7 positions agree with TRBD1. With 4 bases clipped from V and 4 bases from J, the junction kept 2 bases outside the gene matches. The germline gives CDR1 KGHDR, CDR2 SFDVKD. CDR3 size: 13 residues. Here the CDR3 DNA reads TGTGCCACCAGTGAAGGGACAGCCTATGGCTACACCTTC. Amino acids: CATSEGTAYGYTF.

This chain uses TRBV30 with TRBJ1-5, with D perhaps TRBD1 (6 bases). V was shortened by 4 bases and J by 0 bases, with 16 bases between the two germline ends. Germline CDR1 GTSNPN, CDR2 SVGIG (reference sequence). The CDR3 is made up of 16 amino acids. CDR3 loop: CAWTRQGLSSNQPQHF. The CDR3 DNA follows: TGTGCCTGGACTCGGCAGGGGCTTAGTAGCAATCAGCCCCAGCATTTT.

The sample holds one count of this clone. The gene calls are TRBV18 and TRBJ2-2; D unresolved. The CDR3 loop spans 17 amino acids. V lost 3 bases, J lost 0 bases, and 14 bases lay in between. Germline V gene sequence: CDR1 KGHSH, CDR2 LQKENI. CDR3 bases: TGTGCCAGCTCACCGGCCTCGGTAGCAGCGAACACCGGGGAGCTGTTTTTT. Residues: CASSPASVAANTGELFF.

V and J are TRBV4-2 and TRBJ1-2; maybe TRBD1 (5 bases). CDR3 length: 16 residues. V shed 0 bases and J shed 7 bases, with 18 bases lying between them. Germline V gene sequence: CDR1 LGHNA, CDR2 YNFKEQ. Here the CDR3 DNA reads TGTGCCAGCAGCCAAGAGTGGGACGGGGGGGTCTCTGGCTACACCTTC. It specifies CASSQEWDGGVSGYTF.

The rearrangement links TRBV2 to TRBJ2-1, with 7 bases identical to TRBD2. Germline V gene lookup returns CDR1 SNHLY and CDR2 FYNNEI. The CDR3 sequence is 15 residues long. J was trimmed by 0 bases and V by 7 bases; bases with no gene match: 6. This chain's CDR3 is CASISRGSSYNEQFF. CDR3 in DNA: TGTGCCAGCATTAGCCGCGGGAGCTCCTACAATGAGCAGTTCTTC.

The chain employs TRBV6-5 and TRBJ1-1; TRBD1 matches 11 bases. The trim removed 1 base at V and 4 bases at J, leaving 5 bases unmatched. The CDR3 loop spans 16 amino acids. Germline assignment: CDR1 MNHEY and CDR2 SVGAGI. The CDR3 sequence is CASSYFFGQGATEAFF. DNA of the CDR3: TGTGCCAGCAGTTACTTTTTCGGACAGGGGGCCACTGAAGCTTTCTTT.

The genes are TRBV2 and TRBJ2-2, with 12 bases fitting TRBD1. V dropped 4 bases and J dropped 4; count of bases not matched to a gene: 10. This CDR3 region has 18 residues. Germline V lookup: CDR1 SNHLY, CDR2 FYNNEI. The CDR3 protein is CASSGAGTGGAVTGELFF. CDR3 bases: TGTGCCAGCAGTGGAGCAGGGACAGGGGGCGCGGTCACCGGGGAGCTGTTTTTT.

The chain is built from TRBV5-6 and TRBJ2-4; 7 bases match TRBD1. Germline CDR1 reads SGHDT; CDR2 reads YYEEEE. V shed 1 base, J shed 8 bases, and the junction held 6 bases outside the gene matches. The CDR3 extends over 14 amino acids. This chain's CDR3 is CASSLTGARDIQYF. The CDR3 DNA reads as TGTGCCAGCAGCTTGACAGGGGCTAGAGACATTCAGTACTTC. The full variable domain, rest sourced from reference TRBV5-6 and TRBJ2-4, is DAGVTQSPTHLIKTRGQQVTLRCSPKSGHDTVSWYQQALGQGPQFIFQYYEEEERQRGNFPDRFSGHQFPNYSSELNVNALLLGDSALYLCASSLTGARDIQYFGAGTRLSVL.